This TCR beta chain was documented in a study of cytomegalovirus exposure and HLA in healthy donors. About this clone itself: Its antigen is not identified.

Study-wide points: Reports state that TCR beta sequences accurately predicted most subjects' HLA-A and HLA-B alleles.

There are 12 residues in the CDR3. Losses at the gene ends were 6 bases for V and 5 bases for J; bases not matched to a gene: 3. In germline, CDR1 is SNHLY, CDR2 FYNNEI. The PCR made use of 60 Vbeta and 13 Jbeta primers. Some clones are missing from TCRdb's copy, which holds only in-frame ones; the method was immunoSEQ multiplex PCR. The table includes about 130,000 clones, about 72% detected once. The sample was PBMCs. The rearrangement links TRBV2 to TRBJ1-1, with 7 bases matching TRBD1. The source is a female donor in good health and CMV-seronegative. The CDR3 spells CASSDRVTEAFF. DNA for the CDR3: TGTGCCAGCAGCGACAGGGTTACTGAAGCTTTCTTT.